Presented here are 15 T cell receptor beta chains from one specimen sequenced in a study of T cell responses to AZD1222 COVID-19 vaccine. Produced via immunoSEQ multiplex PCR; TCRdb's table is partial and in-frame only. The table lists about 83,000 clones, about 82% of them singletons. The material was peripheral blood, obtained on day 0 of AZD1222 vaccination. These receptors were taken from an adult in good health.

This clone has just a few counts. This chain connects TRBV4-2 to TRBJ1-6; D remains ambiguous. Trimming took 0 bases from V and 0 from J, leaving 6 bases between them. The CDR3 totals 16 residues. Germline V gene data show CDR1 as LGHNA and CDR2 as YNFKEQ. CDR3 amino acids: CASSQDLSSYNSPLHF. CDR3 sequence (DNA): TGTGCCAGCAGCCAAGATTTGAGCTCCTATAATTCACCCCTCCACTTT.

This chain uses TRBV7-3 with TRBJ2-3; D is unresolved. Between the trimmed V and J ends, which lost 2 bases and 5 bases, there was a span of 11 bases. The CDR3 is made up of 14 amino acids. Germline loops: CDR1 SGHTA, CDR2 FQGTGA. The CDR3: CASSLGPGRDTQYF. CDR3 nucleotides: TGTGCCAGCAGCTTAGGACCCGGCAGAGATACGCAGTATTTT.

This rearrangement joins TRBV19 to TRBJ2-3; D might be TRBD2 (6 bases). The germline CDR1 and CDR2 sequences are LNHDA and SQIVND (reference sequence). V was trimmed by 5 bases and J by 2 bases, leaving 23 bases between them. The CDR3 loop spans 18 amino acids. The CDR3 DNA sequence: TGTGCCAGTAGTCTCACCGGAGGGACTTCCCCGTTCACAGATACGCAGTATTTT. Amino acid sequence: CASSLTGGTSPFTDTQYF.

The chain uses TRBV5-4 and TRBJ2-5; tentatively, D is TRBD1 (5 bases). CDR1 SGHNT and CDR2 YYREEE come from the germline V gene (reference sequence). CDR3 size: 16 residues. V was shortened by 4 bases and J by 2 bases, with 18 bases between the two germline ends. CDR3 region: CASSPGRKRGQETQYF. The CDR3 bases are TGTGCCAGCAGCCCAGGGCGTAAGCGAGGTCAAGAGACCCAGTACTTC.

This clone occurred once. J is TRBJ2-2 and V is TRBV7-2, with 12 bases identical to TRBD2. Germline V CDR1 and CDR2: SGHTA, FQGNSA. J was trimmed by 6 bases and V by 4 bases; bases with no gene match: 15. The CDR3 runs 19 residues. The DNA for the CDR3 is TGTGCCAGCAGCTATGGACTAGCGGGGAAGGAGAATGGTCCCGGGGAGCTGTTTTTT. Amino acid sequence: CASSYGLAGKENGPGELFF.

The CDR3, as DNA: TGTGCCAGCAGCTTAGATCCGGGGGCCGGCAATCAGCCCCAGCATTTT. Translation: CASSLDPGAGNQPQHF. The chain uses TRBV7-2 and TRBJ1-5; D might be TRBD1 (6 bases). CDR3 size: 16 residues. Trimming pared 1 base from V and 2 bases from J, leaving 12 bases between. CDR1 is SGHTA and CDR2 is FQGNSA in the germline V gene.

V gene TRBV6-1 combines with J gene TRBJ2-1, with 7 positions matching TRBD1. V dropped 3 bases and J dropped 7; count of bases not matched to a gene: 3. Germline V gene data show CDR1 as MNHNS and CDR2 as SASEGT. The CDR3 totals 13 residues. The CDR3: CASSEGRGNEQFF. CDR3 DNA: TGTGCCAGCAGTGAGGGCAGGGGGAATGAGCAGTTCTTC.

The chain uses TRBV27 and TRBJ1-6; maybe TRBD1 (5 bases). This CDR3 spans 15 amino acids. Trimming removed 3 bases at V and 8 bases at J, with 14 bases between. The V gene's germline CDR1 is MNHEY and CDR2 SMNVEV (reference sequence). CDR3: CASSFFGKTDSPLHF. The CDR3 nucleotides are TGTGCCAGCAGTTTCTTCGGCAAGACAGATTCACCCCTCCACTTT.

The chain recombines TRBV29-1 with TRBJ1-1; TRBD1 might be the D (5 bases). Germline CDR1 reads SQVTM; CDR2 reads ANQGSEA. The CDR3 consists of 13 residues. Trimming removed 6 bases at V and 4 bases at J, with 15 bases between. CDR3 amino acids: CSVPRGSGTEAFF. CDR3 DNA: TGCAGCGTCCCGAGGGGTTCGGGCACTGAAGCTTTCTTT.

The CDR3: CASSPPVPPSSYNEQFF. CDR3 coding DNA: TGTGCCAGCAGCCCGCCAGTTCCCCCTAGTTCCTACAATGAGCAGTTCTTC. The chain uses TRBV28 and TRBJ2-1; D unresolved. Germline CDR1 MDHEN, CDR2 SYDVKM. Between the trimmed V and J ends, which lost 6 bases and 1 base, there was a span of 19 bases. The CDR3 has 17 residues.

The chain is built from TRBV27 and TRBJ2-7; 9 positions match TRBD2. Germline CDR1 MNHEY, CDR2 SMNVEV (reference sequence). J gave up 2 bases and V 10 bases, and 9 bases lay outside the gene matches. The length of the CDR3 is 14 residues. CDR3 residues: CATSGLAGTYEQYF. The DNA for the CDR3 is TGTGCCACCTCCGGGCTAGCGGGAACCTACGAGCAGTACTTC.

The V and J genes are TRBV3-1 (or the pseudogene TRBV3-2) and TRBJ1-2; no firm D call. Trimming took 1 base from V and 4 from J, leaving 10 bases between them. Germline V gene data show CDR1 as LGHDT and CDR2 as YNNKEL (reference sequence). The length of the CDR3 is 14 residues. The CDR3, as DNA: TGTGCCAGCAGCCAAGGAGGACGATTCTATGGCTACACCTTC. Amino acid sequence: CASSQGGRFYGYTF.

This chain links TRBV4-1 with TRBJ2-7, with D perhaps given as TRBD1 or TRBD2 (5 bases each). The germline CDR1 and CDR2 sequences are MGHRA and YSYEKL. The CDR3 totals 15 residues. The V and J ends lost 4 bases and 3 bases respectively, with 16 bases between them. The CDR3 sequence is CASSLNLGAIYEQYF. As DNA, the CDR3 is TGCGCCAGCAGCCTTAACCTCGGGGCTATCTACGAGCAGTACTTC.

A few counts support this clone. J is TRBJ1-1 and V is TRBV4-3; no firm D call. This CDR3 spans 15 amino acids. Germline-derived CDR1 and CDR2 are LGHNA and YSLEER. V lost 0 bases to trimming and J lost 3 bases, with 11 bases between them. CDR3 DNA sequence: TGCGCCAGCAGCCAAGATTCTGGAGCGTACACTGAAGCTTTCTTT. It specifies CASSQDSGAYTEAFF.

The rearrangement joins TRBV30 to TRBJ1-1; tentative D call: TRBD1 (5 bases). The CDR3 sequence is 11 residues long. The ends were cut back, 4 bases at V and 7 bases at J, with 10 bases in the middle. Germline CDR1 is GTSNPN and CDR2 is SVGIG (reference sequence). CDR3 sequence (DNA): TGTGCCTGGACCAGGGTGAGTGAAGCTTTCTTT. It translates to CAWTRVSEAFF.